This T cell receptor (beta chain) was found in a study of Ad26.COV2.S vaccination and SARS-CoV-2 variants. V lost 2 bases, J lost 5 bases, and 18 bases lay in between. This CDR3 spans 16 amino acids. Germline V gene data show CDR1 as SGHAT and CDR2 as FQNNGV. Overall study findings and caveats: After vaccination, substantial breadth of spike-specific CD8+ and CD4+ responses was reported.

The assay was immunoSEQ multiplex PCR, and TCRdb's table has in-frame clones only and misses some. Of around 450,000 clones listed, 80% to 90% are singletons. Treatment noted: some 20 received Ad26.COV2.S at low or high dose, single or two shots; 5 received placebo; per-sample allocation not given. The samples were gathered on day 63 after the first injection of vaccine or placebo. SARS-CoV-2 spike from the Wuhan strain was encoded by the vaccine, an Ad26 vector. As concerns this clone: Its antigen is as yet unknown.

The sequences come from peripheral blood, collected in a trial of Ad26.COV2.S vaccine versus placebo. The rearrangement links TRBV11-2 to TRBJ2-5, with a weak D call TRBD2 (6 bases). The clonotype was recovered from a person aged 18-60 years who received the Ad26.COV2.S COVID-19 vaccine or a placebo. CDR3 nucleotides: TGTGCCAGCAGCTTATTAGGACCCGGGGGTAGGGAGACCCAGTACTTC. Translating it yields CASSLLGPGGRETQYF.